This TCR beta chain was sequenced in a study of cytomegalovirus exposure and HLA in healthy donors. The CDR3 runs 12 residues. The germline gives CDR1 MNHEY, CDR2 SMNVEV (reference sequence). V lost 3 bases to trimming and J lost 3 bases, with 6 bases between them. Comment on this clone: Other DNA sequences within the sample encode an identical CDR3.

This table comes from immunoSEQ multiplex PCR, and its TCRdb copy is limited to in-frame clones, with some not included. The table shows 250,000 to 350,000 clones, with around 89% occurring only once. The chain has TRBV27 and TRBJ2-7; D is unclear. The source is a woman in her late teens or twenties in good health and CMV-seronegative. The sequenced sample was PBMCs. CDR3 DNA: TGTGCCAGCAGTTTTCGAGGCTACGAGCAGTACTTC. Its protein is CASSFRGYEQYF.